Presented here are 24 T cell receptor beta chains from one specimen sequenced in a study of T cells expressing NK-cell markers. Each CDR3 protein gets one entry in TCRdb, which reprocessed the 5' RACE reads and gives no DNA. Recorded for this sample: 500,000 or so distinct CDR3 sequences. The sequencing sample was made of blood T cells: a sorted CD56 or NKG2C T cell subset, CD4+ or CD8+ T cells, or bulk PBMC T cells (not recorded which). Receptor source: a man in his late teens or twenties in good health.

The V gene is TRBV10-2, the J gene TRBJ2-5; the TRBD2 assignment by TCRdb is unverifiable without DNA. Germline loops: CDR1 WSHSY, CDR2 SAAADI. The CDR3 is made up of 16 amino acids. The CDR3 region is CASSRVTGVFKETQYF.

V gene TRBV5-1 combines with J gene TRBJ2-2; TCRdb's assignment of TRBD2 cannot be checked, as there is no DNA. Germline V gene lookup returns CDR1 SGHRS and CDR2 YFSETQ. The CDR3 covers 17 residues. The chain's CDR3 is CASSLRPDSANTGELFF. The full variable domain, rest sourced from reference TRBV5-1 and TRBJ2-2, is KAGVTQTPRYLIKTRGQQVTLSCSPISGHRSVSWYQQTPGQGLQFLFEYFSETQRNKGNFPGRFSGRQFSNSRSEMNVSTLELGDSALYLCASSLRPDSANTGELFFGEGSRLTVL.

V and J are TRBV4-3 and TRBJ2-7; the TRBD1 assignment by TCRdb is unverifiable without DNA. CDR3 length: 15 amino acids. Germline CDR1 LGHNA, CDR2 YSLEER. CDR3 residues: CASSQVLEGGREQYF.

This rearrangement joins TRBV5-1 to TRBJ2-7; TCRdb designates TRBD1, a call that cannot be tested without DNA. The CDR3 loop spans 18 amino acids. The germline gives CDR1 SGHRS, CDR2 YFSETQ. CDR3 in amino acids: CASSLEPLGGQGAAEQYF.

This chain uses TRBV4-3 with TRBJ1-2. Per the germline V gene, CDR1 is LGHNA and CDR2 is YSLEER. This CDR3 has 15 amino acids. This chain's CDR3 is CASSQDFVKDYGYTF.

V and J are TRBV11-2 and TRBJ2-7; there is no DNA to check the TCRdb D call of TRBD1. Germline V CDR1 and CDR2: SGHAT, FQNNGV. This CDR3 is 13 amino acids long. CDR3 amino acids: CASSSGATYEQYF.

J is TRBJ2-2 and V is TRBV12-3 or TRBV12-4; the TCRdb call, TRBD2, lacks DNA for checking. CDR3 length equals 16 residues. The CDR3 spells CASSPFRRESSGELFF.

V usage is TRBV18 and J usage is TRBJ2-6; there is no DNA to check the TCRdb D call of TRBD1. The CDR3 extends over 17 amino acids. Germline CDR1 is KGHSH and CDR2 is LQKENI. This chain's CDR3 is CASSLTTGVSGANVLTF. The full variable domain, rest sourced from reference TRBV18 and TRBJ2-6, is NAGVMQNPRHLVRRRGQEARLRCSPMKGHSHVYWYRQLPEEGLKFMVYLQKENIIDESGMPKERFSAEFPKEGPSILRIQQVVRGDSAAYFCASSLTTGVSGANVLTFGAGSRLTVL.

The V gene is TRBV25-1, the J gene TRBJ2-1; the TCRdb D gene call, TRBD1, has no DNA to confirm it. This CDR3 has 12 residues. Germline-derived CDR1 and CDR2 are MGHDK and SYGVNS. CDR3 residues: CASRGGGYEQFF. Drawing the rest from reference TRBV25-1 and TRBJ2-1, the complete variable domain is EADIYQTPRYLVIGTGKKITLECSQTMGHDKMYWYQQDPGMELHLIHYSYGVNSTEKGDLSSESTVSRIRTEHFPLTLESARPSHTSQYLCASRGGGYEQFFGPGTRLTVL.

This chain's CDR3 is CASSLLQGHTGELFF. The chain links TRBV12-3 or TRBV12-4 to TRBJ2-2; the D call from TCRdb, TRBD1, cannot be confirmed without DNA. CDR3 length equals 15 residues.

The rearrangement links TRBV4-1 to TRBJ1-2. The germline gives CDR1 MGHRA, CDR2 YSYEKL. The CDR3 is 17 residues long. CDR3 sequence: CASSHHTQGPTDYGYTF.

The chain's CDR3 is CASSLGQGRIYNEQFF. This chain links TRBV11-3 with TRBJ2-1; the D call from TCRdb, TRBD1, cannot be confirmed without DNA. CDR1 and CDR2 from the germline V gene are SGHNT and YENEEA. The CDR3 covers 16 residues.

CDR3 sequence reads: CASSTGTLSYNEQFF. J is TRBJ2-1 and V is TRBV11-2; TCRdb's assignment of TRBD2 cannot be checked, as there is no DNA. The CDR3 has 15 residues. CDR1 SGHAT and CDR2 FQNNGV come from the germline V gene.

The chain is built from TRBV30 and TRBJ2-3; TCRdb names TRBD2, which stays unverified in the absence of DNA. Germline V CDR1 and CDR2: GTSNPN, SVGIG (reference sequence). The CDR3 runs 15 residues. This CDR3 reads CAWGYRAGSTDTQYF.

The chain joins TRBV5-5 to TRBJ1-6. The CDR3 is 17 residues long. Germline-derived CDR1 and CDR2 are SGHKS and YYEKEE (reference sequence). CDR3 region: CASSLGMESSYNSPLHF.

CDR3 in amino acids: CASSLVPGTGKETQYF. This rearrangement joins TRBV11-2 to TRBJ2-5; the D call of TRBD1 rests on TCRdb alone, since no DNA is present to check it. The CDR3 consists of 16 residues. Germline CDR1 is SGHAT and CDR2 is FQNNGV.

The chain carries TRBV28 and TRBJ2-5. There are 16 residues in the CDR3. Germline values: CDR1 MDHEN, CDR2 SYDVKM. The CDR3: CASSFHPILGGETQYF.

The chain links TRBV27 to TRBJ2-2; TCRdb lists TRBD1, though no DNA is available to test this call. Germline-derived CDR1 and CDR2 are MNHEY and SMNVEV (reference sequence). CDR3 length: 15 amino acids. The CDR3 reads CASSGTGAQTGELFF.

This chain uses TRBV27 with TRBJ1-1; TCRdb indicates TRBD1, and absent DNA this call remains unverified. CDR1 and CDR2 from the germline V gene are MNHEY and SMNVEV (reference sequence). CDR3 length: 13 amino acids. The CDR3 protein is CASSWGRGTEAFF.

This chain connects TRBV29-1 to TRBJ1-2; TCRdb returns TRBD1, unconfirmable since there is no DNA. CDR3 length: 12 amino acids. Germline V gene lookup returns CDR1 SQVTM and CDR2 ANQGSEA. The CDR3 here is CSVDRGPGGYTF. The full variable domain, in which reference TRBV29-1 and TRBJ1-2 provide the parts outside the CDR3, is SAVISQKPSRDICQRGTSLTIQCQVDSQVTMMFWYRQQPGQSLTLIATANQGSEATYESGFVIDKFPISRPNLTFSTLTVSNMSPEDSSIYLCSVDRGPGGYTFGSGTRLTVV.

This sequence joins TRBV5-1 and TRBJ2-7; TCRdb names TRBD1, which stays unverified in the absence of DNA. Germline CDR1 is SGHRS and CDR2 is YFSETQ. This CDR3 has 15 residues. This CDR3 reads CASSDARTGFHEQYF. The full variable domain, in which reference TRBV5-1 and TRBJ2-7 provide the parts outside the CDR3, is KAGVTQTPRYLIKTRGQQVTLSCSPISGHRSVSWYQQTPGQGLQFLFEYFSETQRNKGNFPGRFSGRQFSNSRSEMNVSTLELGDSALYLCASSDARTGFHEQYFGPGTRLTVT.

This chain links TRBV5-1 with TRBJ2-1; checking the TCRdb D call of TRBD2 is not possible without DNA. Germline V gene data show CDR1 as SGHRS and CDR2 as YFSETQ. This CDR3 is built from 16 residues. CDR3 in amino acids: CASSPGVPNPRNEQFF.

This chain links TRBV12-3 or TRBV12-4 with TRBJ2-5; TCRdb's assignment of TRBD1 cannot be checked, as there is no DNA. The CDR3 loop spans 14 amino acids. This chain's CDR3 is CASSHTGPKETQYF.

V and J are TRBV6-5 and TRBJ2-6; TCRdb's D call, TRBD1, is unchecked because there is no DNA. Germline lookup yields CDR1 MNHEY and CDR2 SVGAGI. The CDR3 totals 18 residues. The CDR3 here is CASSYSRAGNAGANVLTF.